Listed below are T cell receptor beta chains from one sample, sequenced in a study of T cells in Graves' hyperthyroidism and ophthalmopathy. MiXCR was run by TCRdb on the multiplex PCR reads, yielding one entry per CDR3 protein. The sample shows some 620,000 distinct CDR3 sequences, 15% to 20% of them seen only once. The sequencing input was blood. The receptor source for this set is a young woman with Graves' hyperthyroidism. CDR3s include the opening cysteine and the closing phenylalanine or tryptophan. The order of the fields is D gene, J gene, clone size, V gene, CDR3 length, CDR3 protein, CDR3 DNA. The D gene is left open where the match is weak. Not all rows give a size; the values are once, few, many and, for expanded clones, a class.

NA TRBJ1-2 few TRBV3-1 18 CASSQHPGRARISYGYTF TGTGCCAGCAGCCAACACCCCGGCAGGGCTCGGATAAGCTATGGCTACACCTTC
TRBD1 TRBJ2-5 many TRBV28 13 CASRDRGQETQYF TGTGCCAGCAGAGACAGGGGGCAGGAGACCCAGTACTTC
NA TRBJ2-7 many TRBV3-1 12 CASSPVGEEQYF TGTGCCAGCAGCCCCGTGGGGGAAGAGCAGTACTTC
TRBD1 TRBJ2-7 few TRBV20-1 14 CSARAGTGPYEQYF TGCAGTGCTAGAGCGGGGACAGGGCCCTACGAGCAGTACTTC
NA TRBJ2-5 many TRBV28 13 CASRRDTQETQYF TGTGCCAGCAGACGTGACACCCAAGAGACCCAGTACTTC
TRBD2 TRBJ2-3 NA TRBV13 16 CASSSRLAGDSDTQYF TGTGCCAGCAGCTCCCGACTAGCAGGAGATTCAGATACGCAGTATTTT
TRBD1 TRBJ1-1 many TRBV2 18 CASSEAPPDRASGTEAFF TGTGCCAGCAGTGAAGCCCCCCCGGACAGGGCCTCGGGCACTGAAGCTTTCTTT
TRBD1 TRBJ1-5 many TRBV5-8 15 CASSFDRGGNQPQHF TGTGCCAGCAGTTTCGACAGGGGAGGCAATCAGCCCCAGCATTTT
TRBD1 TRBJ1-6 many TRBV2 14 CASKLTGSNSPLHF TGTGCCAGCAAGTTGACAGGGTCTAATTCACCCCTCCACTTT
TRBD2 TRBJ2-2 NA TRBV6-2/TRBV6-3 17 CASRNCWRGSITGELFF TGTGCCAGCCGGAACTGTTGGCGGGGGTCAATCACAGGGGAGCTGTTTTTT
NA TRBJ2-5 many TRBV28 14 CASKSGGDGETQYF TGTGCCAGCAAAAGTGGTGGGGACGGAGAGACCCAGTACTTC
TRBD1 TRBJ1-2 few TRBV12-5 15 CASGLATGTNYGYTF TGTGCTAGTGGTTTGGCGACAGGGACTAACTATGGCTACACCTTC
NA TRBJ1-2 NA TRBV6-1 13 CASRNRGLYGYTF TGTGCCAGCAGAAACCGGGGACTCTATGGCTACACCTTC
TRBD2 TRBJ2-2 NA TRBV7-7 17 CASSLGPSGSYTGELFF TGTGCTAGCAGCCTGGGTCCGAGCGGGAGTTACACCGGGGAGCTGTTTTTT
NA TRBJ1-1 many TRBV20-1 14 CSGWVPKGNTEAFF TGCAGCGGCTGGGTACCCAAAGGGAACACTGAAGCTTTCTTT
NA TRBJ1-4 NA TRBV6-1 12 CASSHLIEKLFF TGTGCCAGCAGCCACCTTATTGAAAAACTGTTTTTT
TRBD2 TRBJ2-2 NA TRBV28 16 CASSAGRERNTGELFF TGTGCCAGCAGCGCCGGGAGGGAGCGGAACACCGGGGAGCTGTTTTTT
NA TRBJ1-5 NA TRBV5-6 17 CASSSAAGASDSGPQHF TGTGCCAGCAGCTCGGCAGCAGGGGCCAGCGATTCGGGCCCCCAGCATTTT
NA TRBJ2-1 many TRBV30 13 CAWTAGPYNEQFF TGTGCCTGGACGGCGGGCCCCTACAATGAGCAGTTCTTC
NA TRBJ1-1 few TRBV20-1 13 CSARAGWGTEAFF TGCAGTGCTAGAGCGGGCTGGGGCACTGAAGCTTTCTTT
NA TRBJ1-1 NA TRBV5-1 15 CASSLEPGGNTEAFF TGCGCCAGCAGCTTGGAGCCGGGAGGGAACACTGAAGCTTTCTTT
NA TRBJ2-2 many TRBV2 15 CASSTFNVGTGELFF TGTGCCAGCTCGACATTCAACGTGGGGACCGGGGAGCTGTTTTTT
NA TRBJ2-5 few TRBV20-1 12 CSAIPRTETQYF TGCAGTGCCATCCCCCGGACGGAGACCCAGTACTTC
NA TRBJ2-5 many TRBV5-6 14 CASSPTVYQETQYF TGTGCCAGCAGCCCGACAGTCTACCAAGAGACCCAGTACTTC
TRBD1 TRBJ1-5 many TRBV28 14 CASSWDRGSQPQHF TGTGCCAGCAGTTGGGACAGGGGAAGTCAGCCCCAGCATTTT
TRBD2 TRBJ2-3 few TRBV20-1 14 CSARTSGRGDTQYF TGCAGTGCACGGACTAGCGGGAGGGGGGATACGCAGTATTTT
NA TRBJ2-7 many TRBV7-8 15 CASSLDSSPTYEQYF TGTGCCAGCAGCCTGGACAGTTCCCCGACCTACGAGCAGTACTTC
TRBD2 TRBJ2-7 many TRBV28 16 CASSLRLARQYYEQYF TGTGCCAGCAGCTTGCGACTAGCGAGACAGTACTACGAGCAGTACTTC
NA TRBJ1-2 few TRBV12-3/TRBV12-4 13 CASRTIQNYGYTF TGTGCCAGCCGGACGATCCAAAACTATGGCTACACCTTC
TRBD1 TRBJ1-6 few TRBV18 15 CASSPPDRGRSPLHF TGTGCCAGCTCACCTCCCGACAGGGGTAGGTCACCCCTCCACTTT
TRBD1 TRBJ2-7 NA TRBV7-9 15 CASSHTGQGAGEQYF TGTGCCAGCAGCCATACAGGACAGGGGGCTGGAGAGCAGTACTTC
NA TRBJ2-2 few TRBV7-6 16 CASGRLTSLNTGELFF TGTGCCAGCGGCAGACTCACCTCCTTGAACACCGGGGAGCTGTTTTTT
NA TRBJ1-6 NA TRBV3-1 15 CASSQDVGRYSPLHF TGTGCCAGCAGCCAAGATGTCGGGAGGTATTCACCCCTCCACTTT
TRBD2 TRBJ2-3 NA TRBV7-3 14 CASSPSGSPDTQYF TGTGCCAGCTCCCCTAGCGGGAGCCCAGATACGCAGTATTTT
NA TRBJ1-1 many TRBV3-1 13 CASSQVQDGEAFF TGTGCCAGCAGCCAAGTCCAGGACGGTGAAGCTTTCTTT
NA TRBJ2-5 many TRBV28 13 CASSREVGRTQYF TGTGCCAGCAGCCGAGAGGTGGGGAGGACCCAGTACTTC
NA TRBJ2-5 many TRBV27 16 CASSLLGSGNGETQYF TGTGCCAGCAGTTTATTGGGTTCTGGGAATGGGGAGACCCAGTACTTC
NA TRBJ2-2 NA TRBV9 14 CASSAATNTGELFF TGTGCCAGCAGCGCCGCAACGAACACCGGGGAGCTGTTTTTT
NA TRBJ2-7 NA TRBV6-1 13 CASRQTISYEQYF TGTGCCAGCAGGCAGACAATCTCCTACGAGCAGTACTTC
NA TRBJ1-1 many TRBV10-2 15 CASQTALWGGSEAFF TGCGCCAGCCAGACCGCTCTTTGGGGGGGCTCTGAAGCTTTCTTT
NA TRBJ2-5 many TRBV28 20 CASSGFDFRDMSLGQETQYF TGTGCCAGCAGTGGGTTCGATTTCCGGGACATGAGTTTGGGGCAAGAGACCCAGTACTTC
NA TRBJ2-3 few TRBV6-1 15 CASTIFSGNTDTQYF TGTGCCAGCACCATTTTTAGCGGTAACACAGATACGCAGTATTTT
NA TRBJ1-2 NA TRBV19 12 CASSTGDSGYTF TGTGCCAGTAGTACGGGAGATTCTGGCTACACCTTC
NA TRBJ1-1 many TRBV30 13 CAWSPLGAPEAFF TGTGCCTGGAGTCCTCTGGGGGCTCCTGAAGCTTTCTTT
TRBD1 TRBJ1-5 few TRBV4-1 16 CASSHEQGTGNQPQHF TGCGCCAGCAGCCACGAGCAGGGGACAGGCAATCAGCCCCAGCATTTT
TRBD2 TRBJ2-2 NA TRBV5-1 15 CASSFSGKGTGELFF TGCGCCAGCAGCTTTAGCGGGAAGGGGACCGGGGAGCTGTTTTTT
TRBD1 TRBJ2-3 NA TRBV5-1 18 CASSRNHLRTGGTDTQYF TGCGCCAGCAGCCGGAACCACCTGAGGACAGGGGGCACAGATACGCAGTATTTT
NA TRBJ1-2 few TRBV30 12 CAWSQFNYGYTF TGTGCCTGGAGTCAATTTAACTATGGCTACACCTTC
NA TRBJ2-7 few TRBV12-3/TRBV12-4 14 CASSPPGQLYEQYF TGTGCCAGCAGTCCCCCCGGACAGCTATACGAGCAGTACTTC
TRBD1 TRBJ2-1 NA TRBV7-8 23 CASSLKQGQGISLAGGAYNEQFF TGTGCCAGCAGCTTAAAGCAGGGACAGGGGATTAGCCTAGCGGGCGGAGCCTACAATGAGCAGTTCTTC
TRBD1 TRBJ1-6 NA TRBV11-2 15 CASSPRTGRDSPLHF TGTGCCAGCAGCCCAAGGACAGGGAGAGATTCACCCCTCCACTTT
TRBD1 TRBJ2-5 many TRBV20-1 15 CSALPGQAGLETQYF TGCAGTGCCCTACCGGGACAGGCGGGTTTAGAGACCCAGTACTTC
NA TRBJ2-1 few TRBV29-1 14 CSVAGETVHSEQFF TGCAGCGTTGCCGGCGAGACAGTCCACAGTGAGCAGTTCTTC
TRBD2 TRBJ2-7 NA TRBV5-1 15 CASSDTSGRAGEQYF TGCGCCAGCAGCGATACTAGCGGGAGGGCCGGCGAGCAGTACTTC
NA TRBJ2-1 NA TRBV20-1 14 CSAPRASSYNEQFF TGCAGTGCTCCTCGGGCAAGCTCCTACAATGAGCAGTTCTTC
TRBD2 TRBJ2-7 many TRBV28 15 CASSPRTSGRYEQYF TGTGCCAGCAGCCCTCGGACTAGCGGGAGGTACGAGCAGTACTTC
TRBD2 TRBJ2-1 few TRBV9 16 CASSSPYGWEGSEQFF TGTGCCAGCAGCTCCCCGTATGGGTGGGAGGGTAGCGAGCAGTTCTTC
TRBD2 TRBJ2-7 NA TRBV6-6 14 CASSYLAGVNVQYF TGTGCCAGCAGTTACCTCGCGGGAGTTAATGTGCAGTACTTC
NA TRBJ1-4 many TRBV2 16 CASSDRPLGTNEKLFF TGTGCCAGCAGTGATAGACCGTTGGGTACTAATGAAAAACTGTTTTTT
NA TRBJ1-3 many TRBV3-1 17 CASSQATPSRSGNTIYF TGTGCCAGCAGCCAAGCAACACCTTCCCGATCTGGAAACACCATATATTTT